This record looks at one T cell receptor (beta chain) sequence and its context. 13 Jbeta primers and 60 Vbeta primers were used for the PCR. Authors' processing steps: Among the unique TCR beta chains that a later analysis counted, about 85 million in all, about 12 million were shared. Method: immunoSEQ multiplex PCR; TCRdb's copy keeps in-frame clones and lacks some. V and J calls and clone size are given by that table; D and trimming were obtained from the DNA. Here the sample spans 90,000 to 110,000 clones, about 86% being singletons. These data originate in a study of cytomegalovirus exposure and HLA in healthy donors. The CDR3 spans 14 residues. The germline CDR1 and CDR2 sequences are LNHDA and SQIVND (reference sequence). Germline trimming cut 3 bases from V and 2 bases from J; bases unmatched to any gene: 3.

The genes are TRBV19 and TRBJ2-7; 8 nucleotides line up with TRBD1. Material: PBMCs. The TCR comes from a woman aged 30 to 39 in good health and CMV-seronegative. The DNA of the CDR3 is TGTGCCAGTAGTATCCGGACAGGGCCCTACGAGCAGTACTTC. Translated, it gives CASSIRTGPYEQYF.